The 4 T cell receptor beta chains given below trace back to one sample, sequenced in a study of cytotoxic CD8 clonotypes in ibrutinib-treated CLL. Produced via immunoSEQ multiplex PCR; TCRdb's table is partial and in-frame only. The repertoire consists of approximately 170,000 clones, with approximately 91% occurring once and the leading ten covering around 2.7%. This material consisted of PBMCs, taken at disease progression, from a patient treated with ibrutinib. The receptors here all came from a human donor with chronic lymphocytic leukemia.

This rearrangement joins TRBV11-3 to TRBJ2-7; D uncertain. The CDR3 extends over 11 amino acids. Trimming took off 2 bases at V and 6 bases at J, with 5 bases between the two ends. In germline, CDR1 is SGHNT, CDR2 YENEEA. CDR3 sequence: CASSLTLEQYF. CDR3 coding DNA: TGTGCCAGCAGCTTAACGCTCGAGCAGTACTTC.

Only one count was recorded for this clone. The CDR3 DNA reads TGTGCTAGTGGAATTACTAGTGAGCAGTTCTTC. Residues: CASGITSEQFF. V usage is TRBV12-5 and J usage is TRBJ2-1; possible D gene TRBD2, 5 bases. This CDR3 comprises 11 residues. Germline CDR1 reads LGHNT; CDR2 reads FRNRAP. Trimming shortened V by 6 bases and J by 9 bases, and 9 bases separated the two germline ends.

V usage is TRBV9 and J usage is TRBJ2-7, with 7 positions matching TRBD2. The CDR3 is 15 amino acids. Germline V gene sequence: CDR1 SGDLS, CDR2 YYNGEE. The ends lost 3 bases at V and 2 bases at J; junction bases unmatched: 8. CDR3 region: CASSAPPGGTYEQYF. The CDR3 DNA reads as TGTGCCAGCAGCGCACCGCCGGGGGGTACCTACGAGCAGTACTTC.

The chain recombines TRBV11-2 with TRBJ1-2; D is undetermined. Germline V gene data show CDR1 as SGHAT and CDR2 as FQNNGV. The CDR3 spans 13 residues. Trimming took off 6 bases at V and 4 bases at J, with 12 bases between the two ends. The CDR3 sequence: CASSLEQVYGYTF. CDR3 bases: TGTGCCAGCAGTTTGGAACAAGTCTATGGCTACACCTTC.